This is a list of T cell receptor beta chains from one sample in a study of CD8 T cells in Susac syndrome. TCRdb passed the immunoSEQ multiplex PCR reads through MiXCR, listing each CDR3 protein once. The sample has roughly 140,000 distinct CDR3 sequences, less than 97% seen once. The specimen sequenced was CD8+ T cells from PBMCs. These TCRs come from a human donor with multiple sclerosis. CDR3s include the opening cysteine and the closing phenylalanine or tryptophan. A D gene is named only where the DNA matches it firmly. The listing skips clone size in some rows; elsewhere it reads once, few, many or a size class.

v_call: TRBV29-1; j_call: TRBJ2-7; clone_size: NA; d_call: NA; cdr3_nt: TGCAGCGTGTCCGCGGAGGGAGCTTACTACGAGCAGTACTTC; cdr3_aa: CSVSAEGAYYEQYF
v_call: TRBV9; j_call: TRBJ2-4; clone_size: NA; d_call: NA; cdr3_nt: TGTGCCATGGACATTCAGTACTTC; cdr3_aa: CAMDIQYF
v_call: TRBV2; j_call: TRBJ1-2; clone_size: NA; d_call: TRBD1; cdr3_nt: TGTGCCAGCACCGGGACAGGGGGCTGGGGCTACACCTTC; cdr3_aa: CASTGTGGWGYTF
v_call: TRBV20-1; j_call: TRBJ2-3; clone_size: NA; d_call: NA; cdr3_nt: TGCAGTGCCCTTCGAGGGGACTCTGTCACAGATACGCAGTATTTT; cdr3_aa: CSALRGDSVTDTQYF
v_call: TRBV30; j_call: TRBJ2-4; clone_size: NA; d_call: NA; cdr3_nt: TGTGCCTGGACGAGGAGGACTCTAGCCAAAAACATTCAGTACTTC; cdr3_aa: CAWTRRTLAKNIQYF
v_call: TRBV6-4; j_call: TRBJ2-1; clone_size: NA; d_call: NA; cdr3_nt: TGTGCCAGCAGCCGGGACAATAACAATGAGCAGTTCTTC; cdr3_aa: CASSRDNNNEQFF
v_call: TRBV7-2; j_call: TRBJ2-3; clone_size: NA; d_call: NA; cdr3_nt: TGTGCCAGCAGCTTAGCCCTAGCGAGGGATACGCAGTATTTT; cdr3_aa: CASSLALARDTQYF
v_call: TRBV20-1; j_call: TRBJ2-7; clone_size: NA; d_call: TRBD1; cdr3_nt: TGCAGCCCCGGGACAGGGGATCACGAGCAGTACTTC; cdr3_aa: CSPGTGDHEQYF
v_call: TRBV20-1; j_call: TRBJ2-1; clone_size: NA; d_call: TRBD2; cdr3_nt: TGCAGTGCTAATCAACCCGGGACTAGCTCCTACAATGAGCAGTTCTTC; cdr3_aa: CSANQPGTSSYNEQFF
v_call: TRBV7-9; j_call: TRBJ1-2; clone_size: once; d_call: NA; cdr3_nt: TGTGCCAGCAGCTTAGCGGGCCGGGTTGAAGGTGGCACCTTC; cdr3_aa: CASSLAGRVEGGTF
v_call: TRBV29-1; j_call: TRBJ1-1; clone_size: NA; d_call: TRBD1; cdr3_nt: TGCAGCGGAACAGGGGATTGGGGCACTGAAGCTTTCTTT; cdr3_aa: CSGTGDWGTEAFF
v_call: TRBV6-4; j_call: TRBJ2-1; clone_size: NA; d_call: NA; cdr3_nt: TGTGCCAGCAGTGACGGGGAAAACGGGCAGTTCTTC; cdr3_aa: CASSDGENGQFF
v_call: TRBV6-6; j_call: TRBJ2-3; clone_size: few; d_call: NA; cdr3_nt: TGTGCCAGCAGTTTGGTCTTAACAGATACGCAGTATTTT; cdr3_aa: CASSLVLTDTQYF
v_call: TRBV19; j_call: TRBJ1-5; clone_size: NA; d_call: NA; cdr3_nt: TGTGCCAGTAGTACGACAGAGTATAGCAATCAGCCCCAGCATTTT; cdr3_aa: CASSTTEYSNQPQHF
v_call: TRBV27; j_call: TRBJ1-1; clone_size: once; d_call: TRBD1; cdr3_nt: TGTGCCAGCAGTTCCGGGGACAGTCGACACACTGAAGCTTTCTTT; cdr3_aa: CASSSGDSRHTEAFF
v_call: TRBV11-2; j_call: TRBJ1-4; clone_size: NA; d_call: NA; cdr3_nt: TGTGCCAGCAGCCCCCGGAGCACGGGGGAAAAACTGTTTTTT; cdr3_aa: CASSPRSTGEKLFF
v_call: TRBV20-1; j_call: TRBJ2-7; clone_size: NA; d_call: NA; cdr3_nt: TGCAGTGCTAGAGAATTCCTATCCGGCTACGAGCAGTACTTC; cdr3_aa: CSAREFLSGYEQYF
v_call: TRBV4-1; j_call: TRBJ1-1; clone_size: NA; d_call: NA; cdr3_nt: TGCGCCAGCAGTTCTGAGGGAAATGCTTTCTTT; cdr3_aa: CASSSEGNAFF
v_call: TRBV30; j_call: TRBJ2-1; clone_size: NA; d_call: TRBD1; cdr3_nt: TGTGCTTCGGGGACAGGGGGCTGGAATGAGCAGTTCTTC; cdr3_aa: CASGTGGWNEQFF
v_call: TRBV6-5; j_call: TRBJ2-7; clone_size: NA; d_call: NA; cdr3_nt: TGTGCCAGCAGTTACGGCTCGTGGAGCTCCTACGAGCAGTACTTC; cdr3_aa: CASSYGSWSSYEQYF
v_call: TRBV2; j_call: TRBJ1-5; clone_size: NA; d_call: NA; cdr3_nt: TGTGCCAGCAGTGTGGTCGGGGGCGGTCAGCCCCAGCATTTT; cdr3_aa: CASSVVGGGQPQHF
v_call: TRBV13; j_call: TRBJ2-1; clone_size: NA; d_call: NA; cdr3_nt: TGTGCCAGCAGCTATACGGCTAATGAGCAGTTCTTC; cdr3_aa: CASSYTANEQFF
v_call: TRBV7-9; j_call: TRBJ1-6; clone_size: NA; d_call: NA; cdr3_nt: TGTGCCAGCAGAGCCTTGGAGCGATCACCCCTCCACTTT; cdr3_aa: CASRALERSPLHF
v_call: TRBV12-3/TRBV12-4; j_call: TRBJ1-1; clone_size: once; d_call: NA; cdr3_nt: TGTGCCAGCAGATCCTTGGGTCCCTGGACAGACAACACTGAAGCTTTCTTT; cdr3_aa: CASRSLGPWTDNTEAFF
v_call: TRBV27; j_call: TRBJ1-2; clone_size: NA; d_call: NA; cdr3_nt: TGTGCCAGCAGTGTTTGGGGGACCGATGGCTACACCTTC; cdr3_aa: CASSVWGTDGYTF
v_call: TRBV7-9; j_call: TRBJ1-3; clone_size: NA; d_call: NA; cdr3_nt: TGTGCCAGCTCAGGGACTCCTGGAAACACCATATATTTT; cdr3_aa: CASSGTPGNTIYF
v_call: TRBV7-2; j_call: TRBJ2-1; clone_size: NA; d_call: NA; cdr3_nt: TGTGCCAGCGGGCCGAACAACAATGAGCAGTTCTTC; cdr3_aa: CASGPNNNEQFF
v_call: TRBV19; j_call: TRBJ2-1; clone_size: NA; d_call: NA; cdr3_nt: TGTGCCAGTAGCGTTCCAGGGCCGTACTCCTACAATGAGCAGTTCTTC; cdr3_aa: CASSVPGPYSYNEQFF